This passage covers 8 T cell receptor beta chains from one sample sequenced in a study of T cells in Graves' hyperthyroidism and ophthalmopathy. Amplification yielded TCR beta CDR3 regions, with RNA transcripts as the source. Carried out on the TCR CDR3, a first-round RT-PCR used the HTBI primer set. One entry per CDR3 protein results from TCRdb running MiXCR on the multiplex PCR reads. The table shows around 200,000 distinct CDR3 sequences, with around 18% occurring only once. Sequencing input: blood. The receptors come from a middle-aged man with Graves' hyperthyroidism.

The chain couples TRBV27 to TRBJ2-3; 8 bases match TRBD2. This CDR3 has 15 amino acids. Germline-derived CDR1 and CDR2 are MNHEY and SMNVEV (reference sequence). The V segment lost 5 bases and the J segment 4 bases; nucleotides outside the gene matches: 8. CDR3: CASSPLAGGSDTQYF. The DNA for the CDR3 is TGTGCCAGCAGTCCTCTGGCGGGGGGCTCAGATACGCAGTATTTT.

This clonotype was observed many times. V gene TRBV6-1 combines with J gene TRBJ2-7; D is undetermined. V lost 5 bases and J 0 bases, leaving 14 bases between the germline ends. Germline V gene lookup returns CDR1 MNHNS and CDR2 SASEGT. There are 15 residues in the CDR3. The CDR3 sequence: CASSLHRDSSYEQYF. The CDR3 DNA sequence: TGTGCCAGCAGTTTACATAGGGATAGCTCCTACGAGCAGTACTTC.

This clonotype was picked up many times. The rearrangement joins TRBV28 to TRBJ2-3, with 7 bases lining up with TRBD2. The CDR3 covers 14 residues. CDR1 is MDHEN, CDR2 SYDVKM, per germline. With 6 bases clipped from V and 0 bases from J, the junction kept 3 bases outside the gene matches. For the CDR3, the DNA is TGTGCCAGCAGACCGGGACTAAGCACAGATACGCAGTATTTT. This codes for CASRPGLSTDTQYF.

This clonotype was picked up many times. The V call is TRBV6-1, the J call TRBJ1-2; TRBD1 might be the D (5 bases). CDR3 size: 14 residues. The V and J ends lost 7 bases and 0 bases respectively, with 12 bases between them. Germline values: CDR1 MNHNS, CDR2 SASEGT. CDR3 region: CASNPGRSNYGYTF. The CDR3, as DNA: TGTGCCAGCAACCCAGGGAGATCTAACTATGGCTACACCTTC.

Concerning this clonotype: A much larger clone differs by one base, so this may be a read error. This sequence joins TRBV30 and TRBJ2-7, with D possibly being TRBD2 (6 bases). Trimming stripped 5 bases from V and 1 base from J, with 15 bases between. Germline loops: CDR1 GTSNPN, CDR2 SVGIG (reference sequence). CDR3 size: 14 residues. As DNA, the CDR3 is TGTGCCTGGGGTCTTGGGGGGAATTCCTACGAGCAGTACTTC. Residues: CAWGLGGNSYEQYF.

With regard to this clonotype: A junction boundary mismatches the germline segment, possibly from a read error. The chain carries TRBV20-1 and TRBJ2-3, with 9 bases lining up with TRBD2. This CDR3 is 13 amino acids long. Germline CDR1 reads DFQATT; CDR2 reads SNEGSKA (reference sequence). The CDR3 DNA follows: TGCAGTCCTCTCGGGACTAGCATAGATACGCAGTATTTT. Protein sequence: CSPLGTSIDTQYF.

V and J are TRBV20-1 and TRBJ1-5; 7 bases fit TRBD1. This CDR3 spans 15 amino acids. The germline CDR1 and CDR2 sequences are DFQATT and SNEGSKA (reference sequence). Trimming at V came to 0 bases and at J to 10 bases, leaving 12 bases not matched to a gene. DNA of the CDR3: TGCAGTGCTAGAGAAGGAGGGACAGCAGAACGACCCCAGCATTTT. Protein sequence: CSAREGGTAERPQHF.

This clonotype was counted ten times or more. The genes are TRBV20-1 and TRBJ2-7, with no clear D. V lost 1 base and J 3 bases, leaving 10 bases between the germline ends. Germline V lookup: CDR1 DFQATT, CDR2 SNEGSKA (reference sequence). The CDR3 totals 13 residues. CDR3: CSARGRWDYEQYF. CDR3 DNA: TGCAGTGCTAGAGGGAGATGGGACTACGAGCAGTACTTC.